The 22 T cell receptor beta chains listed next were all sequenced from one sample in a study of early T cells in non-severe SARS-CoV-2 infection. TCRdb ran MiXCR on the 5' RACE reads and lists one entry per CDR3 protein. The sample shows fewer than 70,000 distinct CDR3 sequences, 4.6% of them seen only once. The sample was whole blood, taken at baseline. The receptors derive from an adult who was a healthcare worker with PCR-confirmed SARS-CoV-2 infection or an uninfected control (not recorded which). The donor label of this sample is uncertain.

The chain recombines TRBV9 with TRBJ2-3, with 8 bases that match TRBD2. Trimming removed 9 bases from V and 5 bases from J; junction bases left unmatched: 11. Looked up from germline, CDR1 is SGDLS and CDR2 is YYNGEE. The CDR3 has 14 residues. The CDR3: CATAPTSEEDTQYF. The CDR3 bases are TGTGCCACAGCACCGACTAGCGAGGAAGATACGCAGTATTTT.

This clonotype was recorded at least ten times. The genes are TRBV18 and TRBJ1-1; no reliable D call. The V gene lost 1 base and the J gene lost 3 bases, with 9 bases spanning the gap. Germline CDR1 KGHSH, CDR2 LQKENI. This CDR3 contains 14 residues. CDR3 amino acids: CASSPRTRDTEAFF. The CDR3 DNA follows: TGTGCCAGCTCACCACGGACCCGAGACACTGAAGCTTTCTTT.

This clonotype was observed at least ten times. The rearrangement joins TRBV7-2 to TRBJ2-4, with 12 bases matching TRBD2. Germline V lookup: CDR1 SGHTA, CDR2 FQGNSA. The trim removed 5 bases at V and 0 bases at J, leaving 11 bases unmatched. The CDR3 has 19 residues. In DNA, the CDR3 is TGTGCCAGCAGCCGGGCACGGACTAGCGGGGTTGGAGCCAAAAACATTCAGTACTTC. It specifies CASSRARTSGVGAKNIQYF.

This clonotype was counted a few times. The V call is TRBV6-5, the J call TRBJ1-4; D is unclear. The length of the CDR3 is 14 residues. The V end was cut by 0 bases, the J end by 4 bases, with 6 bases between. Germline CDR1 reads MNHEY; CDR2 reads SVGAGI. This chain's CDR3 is CASSYSTHNEKLFF. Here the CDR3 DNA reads TGTGCCAGCAGTTACTCAACTCATAATGAAAAACTGTTTTTT.

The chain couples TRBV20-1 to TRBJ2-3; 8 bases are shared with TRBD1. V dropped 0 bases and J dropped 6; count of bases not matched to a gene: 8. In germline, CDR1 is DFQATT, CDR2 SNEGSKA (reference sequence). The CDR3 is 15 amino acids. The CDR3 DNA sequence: TGCAGTGCTAGAGATTATCAGGGGGCCCTGGATACGCAGTATTTT. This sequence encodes CSARDYQGALDTQYF.

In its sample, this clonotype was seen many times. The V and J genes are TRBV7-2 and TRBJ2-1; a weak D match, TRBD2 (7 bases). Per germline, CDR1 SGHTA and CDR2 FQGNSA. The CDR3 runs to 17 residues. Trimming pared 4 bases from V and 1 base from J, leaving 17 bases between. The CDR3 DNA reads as TGTGCCAGCAGCTACGGGCCCAAGGGGGGGTCCTACAATGAGCAGTTCTTC. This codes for CASSYGPKGGSYNEQFF.

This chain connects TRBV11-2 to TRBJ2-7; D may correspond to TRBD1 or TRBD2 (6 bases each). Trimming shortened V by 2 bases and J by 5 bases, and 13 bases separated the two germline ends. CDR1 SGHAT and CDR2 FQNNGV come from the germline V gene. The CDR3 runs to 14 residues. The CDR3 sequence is CASSLRGAMHEQYF. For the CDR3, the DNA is TGTGCCAGCAGCTTAAGGGGGGCTATGCACGAGCAGTACTTC.

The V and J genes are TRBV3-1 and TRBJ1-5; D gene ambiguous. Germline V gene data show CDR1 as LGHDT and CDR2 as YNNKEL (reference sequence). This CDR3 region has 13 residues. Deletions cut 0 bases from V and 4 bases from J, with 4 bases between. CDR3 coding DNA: TGTGCCAGCAGCCAAGAAGGTAATCAGCCCCAGCATTTT. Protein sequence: CASSQEGNQPQHF.

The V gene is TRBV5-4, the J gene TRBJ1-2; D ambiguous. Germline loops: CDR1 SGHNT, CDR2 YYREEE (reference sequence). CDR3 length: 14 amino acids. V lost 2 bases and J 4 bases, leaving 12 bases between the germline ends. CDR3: CASSFNAEPYGYTF. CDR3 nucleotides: TGTGCCAGCAGCTTCAATGCAGAACCCTATGGCTACACCTTC.

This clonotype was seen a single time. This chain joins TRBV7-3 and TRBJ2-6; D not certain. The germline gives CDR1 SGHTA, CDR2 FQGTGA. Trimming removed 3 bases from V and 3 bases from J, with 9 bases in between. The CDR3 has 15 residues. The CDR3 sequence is CASSLGSLGANVLTF. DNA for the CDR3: TGTGCCAGCAGCTTGGGATCCCTTGGGGCCAACGTCCTGACTTTC.

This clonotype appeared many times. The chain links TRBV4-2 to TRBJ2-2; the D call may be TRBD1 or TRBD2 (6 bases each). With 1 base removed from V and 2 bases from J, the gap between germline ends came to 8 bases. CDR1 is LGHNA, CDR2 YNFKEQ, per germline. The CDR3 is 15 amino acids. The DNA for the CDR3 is TGTGCCAGCAGCCAAGGGGGGGCAAACACCGGGGAGCTGTTTTTT. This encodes CASSQGGANTGELFF.

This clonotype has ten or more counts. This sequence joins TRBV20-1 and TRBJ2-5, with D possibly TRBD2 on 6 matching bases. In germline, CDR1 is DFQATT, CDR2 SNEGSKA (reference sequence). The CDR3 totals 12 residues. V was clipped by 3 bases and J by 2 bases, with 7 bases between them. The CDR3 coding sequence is TGCAGTGCTAGGCGGGGACAAGAGACCCAGTACTTC. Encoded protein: CSARRGQETQYF.

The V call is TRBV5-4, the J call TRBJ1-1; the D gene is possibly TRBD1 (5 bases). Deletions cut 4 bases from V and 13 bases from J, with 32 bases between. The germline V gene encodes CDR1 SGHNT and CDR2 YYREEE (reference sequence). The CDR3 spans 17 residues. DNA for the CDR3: TGTGCCAGCAGCCCGGAACCAGCGGGGGGAACGGCGCTTGTTGATTTCTTT. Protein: CASSPEPAGGTALVDFF.

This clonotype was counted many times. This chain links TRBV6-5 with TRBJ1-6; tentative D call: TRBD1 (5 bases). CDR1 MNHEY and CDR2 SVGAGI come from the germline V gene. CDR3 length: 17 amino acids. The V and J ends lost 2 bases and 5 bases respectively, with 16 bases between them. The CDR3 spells CASSYVLTGGDNSPLHF. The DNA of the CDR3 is TGTGCCAGCAGTTACGTATTGACGGGGGGGGATAATTCACCCCTCCACTTT.

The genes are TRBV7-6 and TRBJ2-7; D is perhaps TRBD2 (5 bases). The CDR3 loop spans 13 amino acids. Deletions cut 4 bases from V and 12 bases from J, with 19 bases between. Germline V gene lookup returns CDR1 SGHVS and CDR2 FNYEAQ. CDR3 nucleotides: TGTGCCAGCAGCTCTAAGGCGGGTGAAAGGGCGTACTTC. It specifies CASSSKAGERAYF.

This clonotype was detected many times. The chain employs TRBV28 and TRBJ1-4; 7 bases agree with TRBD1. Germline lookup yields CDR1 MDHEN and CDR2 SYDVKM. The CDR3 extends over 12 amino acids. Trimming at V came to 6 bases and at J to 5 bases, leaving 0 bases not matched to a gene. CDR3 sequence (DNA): TGTGCCAGCAGACAGGGGAATGAAAAACTGTTTTTT. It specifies CASRQGNEKLFF.

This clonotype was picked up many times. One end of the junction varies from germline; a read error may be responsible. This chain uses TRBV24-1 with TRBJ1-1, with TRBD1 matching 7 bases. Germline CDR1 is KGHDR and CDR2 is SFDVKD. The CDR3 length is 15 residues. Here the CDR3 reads CATSDSDRKSTEVFF. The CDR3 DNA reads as TGTGCCACCAGTGATTCGGACAGGAAGTCCACTGAAGTTTTCTTT.

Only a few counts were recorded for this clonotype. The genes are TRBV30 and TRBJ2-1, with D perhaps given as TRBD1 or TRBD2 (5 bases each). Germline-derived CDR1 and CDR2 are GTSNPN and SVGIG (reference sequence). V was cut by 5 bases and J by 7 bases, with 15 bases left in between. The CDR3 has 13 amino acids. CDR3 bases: TGTGCCTGGCGGGGACCGCCTGGGAATGAGCAGTTCTTC. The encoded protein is CAWRGPPGNEQFF.

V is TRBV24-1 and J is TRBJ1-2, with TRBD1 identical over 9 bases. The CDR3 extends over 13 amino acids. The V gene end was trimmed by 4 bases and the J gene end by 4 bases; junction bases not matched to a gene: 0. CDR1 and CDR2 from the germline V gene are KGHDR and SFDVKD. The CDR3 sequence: CATSEDRGYGYTF. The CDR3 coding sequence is TGTGCCACCAGTGAGGACAGGGGCTATGGCTACACCTTC.

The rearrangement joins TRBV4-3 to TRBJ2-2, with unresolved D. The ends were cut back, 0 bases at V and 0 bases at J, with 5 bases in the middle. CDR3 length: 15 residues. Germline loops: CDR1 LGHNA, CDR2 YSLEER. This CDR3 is CASSQDGANTGELFF. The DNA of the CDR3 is TGCGCCAGCAGCCAAGATGGGGCGAACACCGGGGAGCTGTTTTTT.

The CDR3 sequence: CASSSTSTDTQYF. CDR3 in DNA: TGTGCCAGCAGCTCAACTTCCACAGATACGCAGTATTTT. The chain couples TRBV7-8 to TRBJ2-3, with D unclear. The germline V and J ends were trimmed by 4 bases and 2 bases, with 7 bases remaining between them. In germline, CDR1 is SGHVS, CDR2 FQNEAQ. The CDR3 runs 13 residues.

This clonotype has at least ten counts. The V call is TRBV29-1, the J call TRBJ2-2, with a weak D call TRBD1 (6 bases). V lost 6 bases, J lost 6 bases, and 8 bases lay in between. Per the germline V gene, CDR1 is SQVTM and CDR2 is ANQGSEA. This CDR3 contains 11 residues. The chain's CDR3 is CSVRQAGELFF. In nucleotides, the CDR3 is TGCAGCGTACGACAGGCCGGGGAGCTGTTTTTT.